A single TCR beta chain is shown here with its context. Its specificity is not known. The data stem from a study of T-cell memory formation after mild COVID-19. Constant-segment primers and 5'RACE yielded cDNA libraries for TCR alpha and TCR beta, each carrying sample barcodes and UMIs. TCRdb ran MiXCR on the 5' RACE reads and lists one entry per CDR3 protein. Of about 470,000 distinct CDR3 sequences listed, roughly 20% are singletons. Study observations and caveats: Shrinking CD4+ clones were chiefly CM and EM; CD8+ ones were chiefly EMRA.

V was shortened by 5 bases and J by 6 bases, with 8 bases between the two germline ends. Germline CDR1 is SEHNR and CDR2 is FQNEAQ (reference sequence). The CDR3 contains 12 residues. The chain combines TRBV7-9 with TRBJ2-1, with a weak D call TRBD1 (5 bases). The source is an adult woman who had mild COVID-19 (a few samples of this study predate the infection). Cell type and time point are not known. Sequencing was carried out using PBMCs or a T cell subset sorted from them (not recorded which). In DNA form, the CDR3 reads TGTGCCAGCAGCGAAGGGGCCAATGAGCAGTTCTTC. Residues: CASSEGANEQFF.